This entry lists 29 T cell receptor beta chains sequenced from one sample in a study of beta chain features in type 1 diabetes. Antigen specificity for these receptors is unknown. Sequenced material consisted of expressed TCRB transcripts (all of the isolated RNA was reverse transcribed). Only in-frame clones appear in the TCRdb table, and some are missing; sequencing was by immunoSEQ multiplex PCR. The sample carries under 50,000 clones, over 60% recorded once. Study-wide results and limits: Patients with Type 1 diabetes showed moderately but significantly shorter TCRB CDR3s in all four CD4+ subsets.

Sequencing was done on a sample of Tregs from blood. The receptors were gathered from a woman aged 18-35 years with type 1 diabetes.

The chain is built from TRBV7-9 and TRBJ2-7; 8 bases match TRBD1. The CDR3 spans 15 residues. J gave up 4 bases and V 5 bases, and 10 bases lay outside the gene matches. CDR1 is SEHNR and CDR2 is FQNEAQ in the germline V gene (reference sequence). CDR3 DNA sequence: TGTGCCAGCAGCCTAACTGGAGGACAGGGTTACGAGCAGTACTTC. Translation: CASSLTGGQGYEQYF.

CDR3 nucleotide sequence: TGTGCCAGCAGCCCAGACAGGGCGACGGGCTATGGCTACACCTTC. This codes for CASSPDRATGYGYTF. The chain is built from TRBV7-2 and TRBJ1-2; 7 bases map to TRBD1. The CDR3 sequence is 15 residues long. The V gene's germline CDR1 is SGHTA and CDR2 FQGNSA. V lost 5 bases, J lost 4 bases, and 10 bases stayed unmatched.

V gene TRBV19 combines with J gene TRBJ1-5; no definite D call. The CDR3 consists of 14 residues. Germline V gene data show CDR1 as LNHDA and CDR2 as SQIVND (reference sequence). The V end lost 2 bases, the J end lost 3 bases, and 8 bases lay between the germline ends. The DNA for the CDR3 is TGTGCCAGTAGTATATCCCCCAACAATCAGCCCCAGCATTTT. Its translation: CASSISPNNQPQHF. Full variable domain (outside the CDR3, taken from reference TRBV19 and TRBJ1-5): DGGITQSPKYLFRKEGQNVTLSCEQNLNHDAMYWYRQDPGQGLRLIYYSQIVNDFQKGDIAEGYSVSREKKESFPLTVTSAQKNPTAFYLCASSISPNNQPQHFGDGTRLSIL.

V is TRBV19 and J is TRBJ2-5; TRBD1 is a possible D gene (6 bases). Germline V gives CDR1 LNHDA, CDR2 SQIVND (reference sequence). V was shortened by 4 bases and J by 5 bases, with 20 bases between the two germline ends. The CDR3 covers 16 residues. The CDR3: CASSTSEQGWGETQYF. The CDR3 coding sequence is TGTGCCAGTAGTACCTCTGAACAGGGCTGGGGGGAGACCCAGTACTTC.

This clone was recorded a few times. The chain links TRBV7-2 to TRBJ2-1; 11 nucleotides agree with TRBD2. CDR1 is SGHTA and CDR2 is FQGNSA in the germline V gene. CDR3 length equals 15 residues. Germline trimming cut 5 bases from V and 4 bases from J; bases unmatched to any gene: 4. CDR3 loop: CASSLSGGGYNEQFF. CDR3 in DNA: TGTGCCAGCAGCCTTAGCGGGGGGGGTTACAATGAGCAGTTCTTC.

This clone was detected only a few times. This chain uses TRBV18 with TRBJ2-1, with D maybe TRBD1 (6 bases). The CDR3 contains 15 residues. Germline CDR1 KGHSH, CDR2 LQKENI. The V end was cut by 1 base, the J end by 2 bases, with 9 bases between. CDR3 region: CASSPLDRTYNEQFF. CDR3 sequence (DNA): TGTGCCAGCTCACCACTTGACAGGACCTACAATGAGCAGTTCTTC.

The CDR3 nucleotides read TGTGCCAGCTCAACAGACGGAACCTCCTACGAGCAGTACTTC. Translation gives CASSTDGTSYEQYF. This chain joins TRBV19 and TRBJ2-7; D gene unclear. The CDR3 consists of 14 residues. Looked up from germline, CDR1 is LNHDA and CDR2 is SQIVND (reference sequence). V shed 9 bases and J shed 0 bases, with 15 bases lying between them.

This clone was seen a few times. This chain uses TRBV10-3 with TRBJ2-5; 11 bases line up with TRBD1. CDR3 length equals 14 residues. The germline V gene encodes CDR1 ENHRY and CDR2 SYGVKD. Unmatched junction bases numbered 6, after V lost 10 bases and J lost 2 bases. DNA of the CDR3: TGTGCCACGGACAGGGGGCTGGGGCAAGAGACCCAGTACTTC. Translating it yields CATDRGLGQETQYF.

In its sample, this clone was seen a few times. This chain's CDR3 is CASSQSQGDNYGYTF. In nucleotides, the CDR3 is TGCGCCAGCAGCCAATCACAGGGGGATAACTATGGCTACACCTTC. This chain links TRBV4-3 with TRBJ1-2; 8 nucleotides agree with TRBD1. CDR1 and CDR2 (germline): LGHNA, YSLEER. V was clipped by 2 bases and J by 1 base; unmatched bases: 3. The CDR3 consists of 15 residues.

The chain couples TRBV18 to TRBJ2-3; possible D gene TRBD1, 5 bases. V was pared by 2 bases and J by 5 bases, with 5 bases between. The CDR3 length is 12 residues. Germline V gene sequence: CDR1 KGHSH, CDR2 LQKENI. CDR3 sequence reads: CASSPGQDTQYF. CDR3 DNA sequence: TGTGCCAGCTCACCAGGACAAGATACGCAGTATTTT.

This clone turned up a few times. The chain combines TRBV29-1 with TRBJ1-1, with a weak D call TRBD1 (6 bases). Germline V gives CDR1 SQVTM, CDR2 ANQGSEA. V was trimmed by 7 bases and J by 4 bases, leaving 19 bases between them. This CDR3 is built from 14 residues. The DNA for the CDR3 is TGCAGCGCCGATCAGATAGGGGGGGGCACTGAAGCTTTCTTT. It codes for CSADQIGGGTEAFF.

This clone was found a few times. CDR3 sequence reads: CASSKGGQGRTGANVLTF. Written as DNA, the CDR3 is TGTGCCAGCAGCAAGGGAGGACAGGGAAGGACTGGGGCCAACGTCCTGACTTTC. V gene TRBV21-1 combines with J gene TRBJ2-6; TRBD1 is taken as the D call from the table, unchecked against the DNA. TRBV21-1 is a listed pseudogene. The CDR3 totals 18 residues.

This chain connects TRBV2 to TRBJ2-2; 7 nucleotides agree with TRBD2. The V gene's germline CDR1 is SNHLY and CDR2 FYNNEI. V was clipped by 2 bases and J by 4 bases; unmatched bases: 4. The CDR3 is made up of 15 amino acids. The CDR3 sequence: CASSEMWEGTGELFF. For the CDR3, the DNA is TGTGCCAGCAGTGAAATGTGGGAGGGCACCGGGGAGCTGTTTTTT.

This clone showed up just once. J is TRBJ2-3 and V is TRBV6-6, with 11 bases identical to TRBD2. V lost 10 bases and J lost 0; bases outside the gene matches: 6. The CDR3 has 15 amino acids. The germline gives CDR1 MNHNY, CDR2 SVGAGI (reference sequence). The CDR3 DNA follows: TGTGCCACCCGGACTAGCGGGTTGAGCACAGATACGCAGTATTTT. Its protein is CATRTSGLSTDTQYF.

This chain uses TRBV9 with TRBJ1-2; D gene unclear. The V end was cut by 0 bases, the J end by 6 bases, with 15 bases between. Germline V CDR1 and CDR2: SGDLS, YYNGEE. CDR3 length equals 15 residues. The CDR3 protein is CASSVVSSSVDGYTF. The CDR3 coding sequence is TGTGCCAGCAGCGTAGTATCATCATCAGTTGATGGCTACACCTTC.

The rearrangement joins TRBV5-1 to TRBJ2-1; D possibly corresponds to TRBD1 (5 bases). Germline CDR1 SGHRS, CDR2 YFSETQ. The CDR3 is made up of 14 amino acids. V lost 0 bases to trimming and J lost 6 bases, with 10 bases between them. Written as DNA, the CDR3 is TGCGCCAGCAGCTTGGGGGGCCCGGGCAATGAGCAGTTCTTC. Amino acids: CASSLGGPGNEQFF.

The rearrangement links TRBV6-6 to TRBJ2-5; the D gene is possibly TRBD1 (6 bases). This CDR3 spans 12 amino acids. The V gene's germline CDR1 is MNHNY and CDR2 SVGAGI (reference sequence). The ends were cut back, 2 bases at V and 11 bases at J, with 12 bases in the middle. DNA for the CDR3: TGTGCCAGCAGTTACCCCGAGGGGGAGCAGTACTTC. Its protein is CASSYPEGEQYF.

This sequence joins TRBV7-9 and TRBJ2-5, with 7 positions matching TRBD1. The J call may be faulty, since TRBJ2-7 better matches the DNA end. This CDR3 is built from 16 residues. Per germline, CDR1 SEHNR and CDR2 FQNEAQ (reference sequence). CDR3: CASSFGTARRSYEQYF. The CDR3 nucleotides are TGTGCCAGCAGCTTTGGGACAGCAAGAAGATCCTACGAGCAGTACTTC.

The gene calls are TRBV5-5 and TRBJ2-1; D is possibly TRBD2 (6 bases). Germline assignment: CDR1 SGHKS and CDR2 YYEKEE (reference sequence). The length of the CDR3 is 14 residues. The V end was cut by 3 bases, the J end by 7 bases, with 14 bases between. Here the CDR3 DNA reads TGTGCCAGCAGCTACCCGGGGAGGCAGAATGAGCAGTTCTTC. Its protein product is CASSYPGRQNEQFF.

The V call is TRBV4-2, the J call TRBJ2-1, with unresolved D. The V gene's germline CDR1 is LGHNA and CDR2 YNFKEQ. V gave up 0 bases and J gave up 3 bases, with 15 bases separating them. This CDR3 comprises 17 residues. The CDR3 DNA follows: TGTGCCAGCAGCCAAGATCGGTTGGCTAGTTTCTACAATGAGCAGTTCTTC. Encoded protein: CASSQDRLASFYNEQFF.

The chain joins TRBV2 to TRBJ1-3; D is possibly TRBD1 (6 bases). V was pared by 7 bases and J by 0 bases, with 13 bases between. CDR1 is SNHLY and CDR2 is FYNNEI in the germline V gene. The CDR3 is made up of 15 amino acids. The CDR3 DNA is TGTGCCAGCACCCAACAGGGCCTCTCTGGAAACACCATATATTTT. Translating gives CASTQQGLSGNTIYF.

In this sample, this clone turned up a few times. The chain combines TRBV28 with TRBJ1-2, with 7 positions matching TRBD1. Germline V gene sequence: CDR1 MDHEN, CDR2 SYDVKM. This CDR3 spans 12 amino acids. Losses at the gene ends were 6 bases for V and 10 bases for J; bases not matched to a gene: 8. The CDR3 DNA follows: TGTGCCAGCAGATCACGGACAGGCTCCTACACCTTC. The encoded protein is CASRSRTGSYTF.

The CDR3 here is CASSLLGLFNEQFF. Here the CDR3 DNA reads TGTGCCAGCAGCTTGCTTGGGCTGTTCAATGAGCAGTTCTTC. This chain links TRBV7-9 with TRBJ2-1; no definite D call. The CDR3 contains 14 residues. V lost 3 bases, J lost 6 bases, and 12 bases lay in between. Germline lookup yields CDR1 SEHNR and CDR2 FQNEAQ (reference sequence).

This clone was seen a single time. The V and J genes are TRBV5-1 and TRBJ2-7; D is uncertain. The CDR3 length is 13 residues. Germline CDR1 and CDR2: SGHRS and YFSETQ. V shed 5 bases and J shed 0 bases, with 9 bases lying between them. The CDR3 DNA reads TGCGCCAGCAGGTCGGCTAGCTCCTACGAGCAGTACTTC. Translation gives CASRSASSYEQYF.

A few counts support this clone. The chain recombines TRBV10-2 with TRBJ1-5; D may be TRBD1 (6 bases). This CDR3 is built from 13 residues. Trimming stripped 7 bases from V and 4 bases from J, with 11 bases between. Germline assignment: CDR1 WSHSY and CDR2 SAAADI. In DNA form, the CDR3 reads TGCGCCAGCAAGGACAGACCAAATCAGCCCCAGCATTTT. Translated, it gives CASKDRPNQPQHF.

About this clone itself: A read error may account for a junction end that differs from germline. The chain is built from TRBV7-7 and TRBJ2-5, with TRBD1 as a possible D gene (6 bases). CDR1 and CDR2 from the germline V gene are SSHAT and FNYEAQ (reference sequence). The CDR3 has 14 amino acids. The CDR3 DNA reads as TGTGCTAGCAGCCTCACAGGGTTTTTCGAGACCCAGTACTTC. Translated: CASSLTGFFETQYF.

V usage is TRBV5-1 and J usage is TRBJ1-1; 7 nucleotides align to TRBD1. With 4 bases clipped from V and 2 bases from J, the junction kept 8 bases outside the gene matches. CDR3 length: 15 amino acids. CDR1 is SGHRS and CDR2 is YFSETQ in the germline V gene. CDR3 nucleotide sequence: TGCGCCAGCAGCCCGTTGGGACAGACCAACACTGAAGCTTTCTTT. It yields the protein CASSPLGQTNTEAFF.

The chain joins TRBV5-1 to TRBJ1-1; D not certain. CDR3 length equals 14 residues. V lost 1 base and J lost 1, with 8 bases in between. CDR1 is SGHRS and CDR2 is YFSETQ in the germline V gene. CDR3 residues: CASSLSWRNTEAFF. The CDR3 DNA reads TGCGCCAGCAGCTTGTCTTGGAGGAACACTGAAGCTTTCTTT.

The chain uses TRBV5-1 and TRBJ2-1; 12 positions agree with TRBD2. Per the germline V gene, CDR1 is SGHRS and CDR2 is YFSETQ. This CDR3 is built from 16 residues. Trimming at V came to 0 bases and at J to 6 bases, leaving 4 bases not matched to a gene. CDR3 sequence: CASSLGTSGTTNEQFF. The CDR3 nucleotides are TGCGCCAGCAGCTTGGGGACTAGCGGGACTACCAATGAGCAGTTCTTC.